This entry features one T cell receptor beta chain sequence. The data belong to a study of blood T cell repertoires in COVID-19. The overall study: Sites in the United States, Italy and Spain provided acute and convalescent COVID-19 samples. PBMCs, B-cell-depleted T cells, or T cells provided the cDNA or gDNA that made up the material.

The V gene lost 5 bases and the J gene lost 3 bases, with 6 bases spanning the gap. This CDR3 region has 11 residues. Per the germline V gene, CDR1 is GTSNPN and CDR2 is SVGIG (reference sequence). Original analysis: Amplification from reference gene primers served as the basis for estimated nucleated cell counts. Sequencing was performed with immunoSEQ multiplex PCR; in TCRdb, only in-frame clones are kept and a portion is missing. The DNA gave D and trimming, while V, J and clone size come from that table. The profile covers about 230,000 clones, with approximately 81% appearing a single time and around 0.98% taken by the ten largest.

This clonotype was sampled from a man aged 40-55 years with acute or convalescent COVID-19. The sequenced sample consisted of peripheral blood. V usage is TRBV30 and J usage is TRBJ2-3; D remains unclear. The CDR3 spells CAWVQTDTQYF. The CDR3, as DNA: TGTGCCTGGGTCCAGACAGATACGCAGTATTTT.